A single sample gave rise to the 14 T cell receptor beta chains below, sequenced in a study of shared clonotypes between healthy human individuals. Assay used: immunoSEQ multiplex PCR; TCRdb lists only in-frame clones, some missing. The sample has around 2,000,000 clones; roughly 96% are singletons. The sequenced sample was naive CD4+ T cells sorted from blood. The subset is: CD45RA+ positively selected. These receptors all come from a man younger than 35 in good health.

V gene TRBV2 combines with J gene TRBJ2-1; 10 bases are shared with TRBD2. Germline V gives CDR1 SNHLY, CDR2 FYNNEI. V shed 4 bases and J 4 bases; nucleotides not matched to a gene: 1. The CDR3 is made up of 14 amino acids. CDR3 coding DNA: TGTGCCAGCAGTGGTAGCGGGAGGTACAATGAGCAGTTCTTC. It translates to CASSGSGRYNEQFF.

The V gene is TRBV12-5, the J gene TRBJ1-2; D not resolved. The V end lost 5 bases, the J end lost 7 bases, and 20 bases lay between the germline ends. This CDR3 is built from 15 residues. Germline V gene lookup returns CDR1 LGHNT and CDR2 FRNRAP. CDR3 amino acids: CASGPNPAGGGGYTF. The CDR3 nucleotides read TGTGCTAGTGGTCCGAACCCCGCCGGTGGAGGTGGCTACACCTTC.

The rearrangement uses TRBV13 and TRBJ2-1, with D perhaps matching TRBD2 (6 bases). Germline values: CDR1 PRHDT, CDR2 FYEKMQ (reference sequence). This CDR3 has 14 residues. V lost 4 bases and J lost 4, with 11 bases in between. The CDR3 loop is CASSSRDFYNEQFF. CDR3 sequence (DNA): TGTGCCAGCAGCTCAAGGGACTTTTACAATGAGCAGTTCTTC.

This clone appeared once. V and J are TRBV7-8 and TRBJ2-2; 8 positions agree with TRBD2. CDR1 SGHVS and CDR2 FQNEAQ come from the germline V gene. Trimming took 5 bases from V and 2 from J; bases not matched to a gene: 13. There are 18 residues in the CDR3. The CDR3: CASSPRTVAGPNTGELFF. The CDR3 bases are TGTGCCAGCAGCCCTCGGACTGTAGCGGGACCCAACACCGGGGAGCTGTTTTTT.

To note about this clone: Other nucleotide sequences in the sample specify the same CDR3. The rearrangement uses TRBV5-6 and TRBJ2-3; D is ambiguous. The CDR3 spans 14 residues. Trimming took off 0 bases at V and 0 bases at J, with 5 bases between the two ends. CDR1 is SGHDT, CDR2 YYEEEE, per germline. CDR3 sequence: CASSLGPSTDTQYF. CDR3 bases: TGTGCCAGCAGCTTGGGACCCAGCACAGATACGCAGTATTTT.

V and J are TRBV7-6 and TRBJ1-2; D is undetermined. CDR1 is SGHVS, CDR2 FNYEAQ, per germline. Trimming removed 5 bases at V and 8 bases at J, with 15 bases between. This CDR3 has 13 amino acids. CDR3 bases: TGTGCCAGCAGCCCGGGTCTCAACCTGGGCTACACCTTC. Translation: CASSPGLNLGYTF.

Comments on this clone: The same CDR3 is also encoded by other DNA sequences in this sample. This rearrangement joins TRBV9 to TRBJ2-5, with 11 bases aligning to TRBD1. V shed 3 bases, J shed 5 bases, and the junction held 6 bases outside the gene matches. Germline V lookup: CDR1 SGDLS, CDR2 YYNGEE. The CDR3 loop spans 15 amino acids. The CDR3 bases are TGTGCCAGCAGCGCGGACAGGGGGCTTGGCGAGACCCAGTACTTC. This codes for CASSADRGLGETQYF.

In its sample, this clone was seen once. The chain employs TRBV10-3 and TRBJ2-1; D is unresolved. Trimming took 6 bases from V and 9 from J, leaving 9 bases between them. Germline V gene lookup returns CDR1 ENHRY and CDR2 SYGVKD. This CDR3 spans 11 amino acids. The chain's CDR3 is CAISPDREQFF. The CDR3, as DNA: TGTGCCATCAGCCCAGACCGTGAGCAGTTCTTC.

This rearrangement joins TRBV6-6 to TRBJ2-5; 7 nucleotides line up with TRBD2. The CDR3 is 16 amino acids. Germline assignment: CDR1 MNHNY and CDR2 SVGAGI (reference sequence). V lost 4 bases and J lost 2; bases outside the gene matches: 10. CDR3 in amino acids: CASSSYLTSEQETQYF. The DNA for the CDR3 is TGTGCCAGCAGTTCATACCTAACTAGCGAGCAAGAGACCCAGTACTTC.

This rearrangement joins TRBV28 to TRBJ2-2, with 11 nucleotides matching TRBD2. The CDR3 covers 18 residues. Germline V gene lookup returns CDR1 MDHEN and CDR2 SYDVKM. Trimming cost V 4 bases and J 4 bases; bases outside gene matches: 11. The CDR3 sequence: CASSSIAGGPSRTGELFF. For the CDR3, the DNA is TGTGCCAGCAGTTCAATAGCGGGGGGGCCGTCTCGCACCGGGGAGCTGTTTTTT.

As to this clone: The sample contains more than one DNA sequence encoding this CDR3. The chain carries TRBV30 and TRBJ1-2; TRBD1 aligns across 7 bases. V shed 0 bases and J 5 bases; nucleotides not matched to a gene: 3. The germline V gene has CDR1 GTSNPN and CDR2 SVGIG (reference sequence). There are 13 residues in the CDR3. CDR3 sequence: CAWSVGQVYGYTF. For the CDR3, the DNA is TGTGCCTGGAGTGTAGGACAGGTGTATGGCTACACCTTC.

The chain is built from TRBV7-9 and TRBJ1-6; D is uncertain. CDR3 length: 15 residues. Germline-derived CDR1 and CDR2 are SEHNR and FQNEAQ (reference sequence). Trimming left V 2 bases short and J 10 bases short, with 15 bases between. CDR3 coding DNA: TGTGCCAGCAGCTTAACCGGGTCGTTTGAGTCACCCCTCCACTTT. Encoded protein: CASSLTGSFESPLHF.

This chain joins TRBV10-3 and TRBJ1-6; TRBD1 matches at 8 bases. CDR3 size: 16 residues. Per germline, CDR1 ENHRY and CDR2 SYGVKD. Trimming at V came to 4 bases and at J to 10 bases, leaving 12 bases not matched to a gene. Here the CDR3 DNA reads TGTGCCATCAGTGTAGACCGGGACAGGACCGACTCACCCCTCCACTTT. Translation gives CAISVDRDRTDSPLHF.

The chain couples TRBV5-6 to TRBJ2-1; D not certain. The CDR3 is made up of 11 amino acids. Trimming left V 0 bases short and J 10 bases short, with 5 bases between. Germline assignment: CDR1 SGHDT and CDR2 YYEEEE. DNA for the CDR3: TGTGCCAGCAGCTTGGCCGTAGAGCAGTTCTTC. It translates to CASSLAVEQFF.